The TCR beta chain described here comes from a study of blood T cells in healthy people across ages. Study-level information: Per two T cells, template switching captured roughly one barcoded beta molecule. Broader study findings: CMV status of donors was not determined, possibly confounding expanded clonotype changes. TCR beta diversity correlated strongly with naive T cell percentage.

The CDR3 loop spans 15 amino acids. V was clipped by 3 bases and J by 4 bases, with 15 bases between them. This clonotype was recorded a few times. Its antigen is unidentified. A sample-barcoded 5' primer and a J-beta primer mix were used in a second PCR of roughly 6 to 11 cycles. Sequencing yielded, for each sample, at least 3 million paired-end reads carrying CDR3. TCRdb re-analysed the 5' RACE reads in MiXCR, keeping a single row per CDR3 protein. Here the sample spans fewer than 1,200,000 distinct CDR3 sequences, roughly 24% being singletons. The sample also formed part of further work on T cells of mothers and their children.

The specimen was blood. The TCR comes from a girl aged 2-10 years in good health. The chain couples TRBV12-3 or TRBV12-4 to TRBJ2-5, with TRBD2 as a possible D gene (6 bases). This CDR3 reads CASSFGGINRETQYF. The CDR3 DNA sequence: TGTGCCAGCAGTTTTGGCGGGATAAACAGAGAGACCCAGTACTTC.